This entry lists 21 T cell receptor beta chains sequenced from one sample in a study of post-analysis software for immune sequencing data. Overall study results and limits: When patients were compared with controls, a handful of TRBV segments were more frequent, TRBV5-6, TRBV5-1 and TRBV20-1 among them.

Libraries were made from TCR beta cDNA, and they carried unique molecular identifiers. TCRdb called the PCR reads again in MiXCR, with one record for every CDR3 protein. The table records hundreds of thousands of distinct CDR3 sequences, just under 30% of them present only once. The antigens these receptors bind are not known. Sequencing input: blood. These TCRs come from a girl aged 5-17 years with multiple sclerosis.

The sample holds a few counts of this clonotype. V usage is TRBV20-1 and J usage is TRBJ2-6, with a weak D call TRBD2 (6 bases). Trimming took off 6 bases at V and 4 bases at J, with 13 bases between the two ends. Germline-derived CDR1 and CDR2 are DFQATT and SNEGSKA (reference sequence). This CDR3 comprises 14 residues. This chain's CDR3 is CSAWGDLGANVLTF. For the CDR3, the DNA is TGCAGTGCATGGGGGGACTTGGGGGCCAACGTCCTGACTTTC.

With respect to this clonotype: A much larger clone is a single base away; this may be a read error. The rearrangement uses TRBV4-1 and TRBJ2-1, with D possibly being TRBD1 (5 bases). The CDR3 is 16 residues long. Germline values: CDR1 MGHRA, CDR2 YSYEKL. The CDR3 region has the DNA TGCGCCAGCAACCAAAAGGGGCACCCGACCCCCAATGAGCAGTTCTTC. It yields the protein CASNQKGHPTPNEQFF.

Only one count was recorded for this clonotype. This chain uses TRBV5-1 with TRBJ2-1; perhaps D is TRBD1 or TRBD2 (5 bases each). V dropped 7 bases and J dropped 7 bases, with 15 bases sitting between them. The CDR3 spans 13 residues. Germline V CDR1 and CDR2: SGHRS, YFSETQ. Here the CDR3 reads CASSTRWGNEQFF. The CDR3 bases are TGCGCCAGCTCCACCCGATGGGGGAATGAGCAGTTCTTC.

This rearrangement joins TRBV11-2 to TRBJ2-5; D remains unclear. Trimming took off 7 bases at V and 2 bases at J, with 17 bases between the two ends. The germline V gene has CDR1 SGHAT and CDR2 FQNNGV. This CDR3 has 15 amino acids. The CDR3 DNA is TGTGCCAGCACCAGGACGGCCTCGGAACAAGAGACCCAGTACTTC. Amino acids: CASTRTASEQETQYF.

There are a few counts of this clonotype. The genes are TRBV6-2 or TRBV6-3 and TRBJ2-1, with 10 bases aligning to TRBD2. Germline V gene lookup returns CDR1 MNHEY and CDR2 SVGEGT. CDR3 length: 16 amino acids. V lost 6 bases, J lost 4 bases, and 9 bases stayed unmatched. The DNA of the CDR3 is TGTGCCAGCAGCGACCCGGGACTAGCGCGGTACAATGAGCAGTTCTTC. It encodes CASSDPGLARYNEQFF.

This clonotype was seen more than once but under ten times. V and J are TRBV29-1 and TRBJ2-5; perhaps TRBD2 as D (6 bases). Trimming removed 1 base from V and 0 bases from J, with 9 bases in between. The CDR3 consists of 14 residues. From germline, CDR1 is SQVTM and CDR2 ANQGSEA. The CDR3 spells CSVEVGGYQETQYF. DNA for the CDR3: TGCAGCGTTGAAGTGGGAGGATACCAAGAGACCCAGTACTTC.

For the CDR3, the DNA is TGTGCCAGCAGTTGCTCGTTTAGCGGGAATTCAGATACGCAGTATTTT. Translation: CASSCSFSGNSDTQYF. This chain connects TRBV6-5 to TRBJ2-3; 8 nucleotides line up with TRBD2. The CDR3 has 16 amino acids. Trimming took 4 bases from V and 4 from J; bases not matched to a gene: 10. From germline, CDR1 is MNHEY and CDR2 SVGAGI.

The chain joins TRBV10-2 to TRBJ1-5; D ambiguous. This CDR3 is built from 14 residues. With 2 bases removed from V and 6 bases from J, the gap between germline ends came to 11 bases. The germline CDR1 and CDR2 sequences are WSHSY and SAAADI. CDR3 residues: CASSERVEGQPQHF. CDR3 DNA: TGCGCCAGCAGTGAGAGGGTGGAAGGTCAGCCCCAGCATTTT.

This clonotype turned up a few times. This chain uses TRBV20-1 with TRBJ2-3; D might be TRBD1 or TRBD2, each matching 5 bases. The CDR3 covers 15 residues. Trimming took 5 bases from V and 0 from J, leaving 15 bases between them. Germline V gene lookup returns CDR1 DFQATT and CDR2 SNEGSKA (reference sequence). DNA of the CDR3: TGCAGTGCTGCCATCGGGACGTCTAGCACAGATACGCAGTATTTT. The encoded protein is CSAAIGTSSTDTQYF.

The rearrangement links TRBV7-9 to TRBJ2-5, with TRBD2 as a possible D gene (5 bases). The CDR3 covers 14 residues. Trimming cost V 3 bases and J 3 bases, with 11 bases left between them. Germline V CDR1 and CDR2: SEHNR, FQNEAQ (reference sequence). Here the CDR3 DNA reads TGTGCCAGCAGCTTGCGGCAGGAGGAAGAGACCCAGTACTTC. Translation: CASSLRQEEETQYF.

This clonotype was recorded many times. The rearrangement joins TRBV20-1 to TRBJ2-5; 12 nucleotides agree with TRBD2. CDR3 length: 15 amino acids. Germline CDR1 reads DFQATT; CDR2 reads SNEGSKA (reference sequence). The J segment lost 5 bases and the V segment lost 5 bases, leaving 9 bases of the junction unmatched. The CDR3 spells CSAGSSGRASETQYF. In DNA form, the CDR3 reads TGCAGTGCTGGGTCTAGCGGGAGGGCCTCGGAGACCCAGTACTTC.

This clonotype was counted many times. The chain links TRBV7-9 to TRBJ1-2; D perhaps matches TRBD1 (5 bases). The CDR3 is made up of 13 amino acids. Between the trimmed V and J ends, which lost 5 bases and 5 bases, there was a span of 12 bases. The germline V gene encodes CDR1 SEHNR and CDR2 FQNEAQ (reference sequence). CDR3 sequence (DNA): TGTGCCAGCAGCCTGACAGTCTCATATGGCTACACCTTC. It translates to CASSLTVSYGYTF. The variable domain in full, with the rest retrieved from reference TRBV7-9 and TRBJ1-2, is DTGVSQNPRHKITKRGQNVTFRCDPISEHNRLYWYRQTLGQGPEFLTYFQNEAQLEKSRLLSDRFSAERPKGSFSTLEIQRTEQGDSAMYLCASSLTVSYGYTFGSGTRLTVV.

A few counts support this clonotype. This chain connects TRBV10-3 to TRBJ2-1; D possibly matches TRBD1 or TRBD2 (5 bases each). V was clipped by 0 bases and J by 15 bases, with 15 bases between them. The length of the CDR3 is 13 residues. CDR1 is ENHRY and CDR2 is SYGVKD in the germline V gene. CDR3 protein: CAISESGWDDTFF. The DNA of the CDR3 is TGTGCCATCAGTGAGTCTGGTTGGGACGATACGTTCTTC.

This clonotype turned up a few times. The chain combines TRBV20-1 with TRBJ1-5; D gene uncertain. There are 14 residues in the CDR3. Deletions cut 3 bases from V and 4 bases from J, with 13 bases between. The V gene's germline CDR1 is DFQATT and CDR2 SNEGSKA (reference sequence). The CDR3 here is CSARAPLQNQPQHF. CDR3 in DNA: TGCAGTGCTAGGGCCCCGCTGCAGAATCAGCCCCAGCATTTT.

The chain has TRBV6-5 and TRBJ1-1; D gene ambiguous. Per the germline V gene, CDR1 is MNHEY and CDR2 is SVGAGI. With 0 bases removed from V and 0 bases from J, the gap between germline ends came to 8 bases. This CDR3 has 15 amino acids. CDR3 sequence reads: CASSYSPGVNTEAFF. The CDR3 DNA reads TGTGCCAGCAGTTACTCTCCGGGTGTGAACACTGAAGCTTTCTTT.

The chain links TRBV4-1 to TRBJ2-3; no firm D call. The V end was cut by 3 bases, the J end by 9 bases, with 10 bases between. Germline assignment: CDR1 MGHRA and CDR2 YSYEKL. This CDR3 has 12 amino acids. The chain's CDR3 is CASSHTTETQYF. Written as DNA, the CDR3 is TGCGCCAGCAGCCATACCACTGAGACGCAGTATTTT.

The rearrangement links TRBV28 to TRBJ2-7; D tentatively fits TRBD1 or TRBD2 (5 bases each). Germline V lookup: CDR1 MDHEN, CDR2 SYDVKM. V shed 8 bases and J shed 3 bases, with 17 bases lying between them. The CDR3 is made up of 14 amino acids. The CDR3 DNA reads TGTGCCAGCGGGGGTGGGACGGACCTCTACGAGCAGTACTTC. It encodes CASGGGTDLYEQYF.

V is TRBV24-1 and J is TRBJ1-5; TRBD1 aligns across 8 bases. Germline V gene sequence: CDR1 KGHDR, CDR2 SFDVKD. J gave up 6 bases and V 4 bases, and 7 bases lay outside the gene matches. The CDR3 is 15 residues long. As DNA, the CDR3 is TGTGCCACCAGTGACCCGGACAGGGAGGGTCAGCCCCAGCATTTT. It is translated as CATSDPDREGQPQHF.

This clonotype came up a few times. The chain couples TRBV9 to TRBJ1-3, with 8 bases identical to TRBD1. The CDR3 totals 17 residues. V was pared by 0 bases and J by 0 bases, with 5 bases of the junction left unmatched. CDR1 SGDLS and CDR2 YYNGEE come from the germline V gene. CDR3 sequence (DNA): TGTGCCAGCAGCGTAGCTGCAGGGGGCCTCTCTGGAAACACCATATATTTT. Translating gives CASSVAAGGLSGNTIYF.

The table lists this clonotype with a few counts. V gene TRBV5-4 combines with J gene TRBJ2-7, with 14 bases identical to TRBD2. There are 15 residues in the CDR3. Germline lookup yields CDR1 SGHNT and CDR2 YYREEE (reference sequence). With V trimmed by 0 bases and J by 6 bases, 2 bases remained unmatched. Here the CDR3 DNA reads TGTGCCAGCAGCTTGGTGGGACTAGCGGGAGCCGAGCAGTACTTC. As protein: CASSLVGLAGAEQYF.

This clonotype occurred once. The V and J genes are TRBV2 and TRBJ1-1, with D possibly being TRBD1 (5 bases). Germline assignment: CDR1 SNHLY and CDR2 FYNNEI. This CDR3 is built from 15 residues. Trimming cost V 8 bases and J 2 bases, with 18 bases left between them. The CDR3 DNA is TGTGCCAGCCGCAGGGACTTGGGACCTAACACTGAAGCTTTCTTT. This codes for CASRRDLGPNTEAFF.